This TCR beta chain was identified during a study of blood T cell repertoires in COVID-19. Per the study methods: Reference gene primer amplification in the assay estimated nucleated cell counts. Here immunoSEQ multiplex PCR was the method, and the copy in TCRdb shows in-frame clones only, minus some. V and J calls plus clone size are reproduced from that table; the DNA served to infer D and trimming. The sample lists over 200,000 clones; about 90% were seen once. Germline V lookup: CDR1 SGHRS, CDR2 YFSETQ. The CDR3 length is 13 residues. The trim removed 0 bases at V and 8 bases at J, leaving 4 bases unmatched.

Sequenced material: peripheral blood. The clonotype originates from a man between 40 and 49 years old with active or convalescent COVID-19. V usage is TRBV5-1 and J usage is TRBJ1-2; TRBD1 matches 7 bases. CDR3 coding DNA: TGCGCCAGCAGCTTGGATACAGGGGCCGGCTACACCTTC. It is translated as CASSLDTGAGYTF. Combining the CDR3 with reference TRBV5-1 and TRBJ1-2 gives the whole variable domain KAGVTQTPRYLIKTRGQQVTLSCSPISGHRSVSWYQQTPGQGLQFLFEYFSETQRNKGNFPGRFSGRQFSNSRSEMNVSTLELGDSALYLCASSLDTGAGYTFGSGTRLTVV.